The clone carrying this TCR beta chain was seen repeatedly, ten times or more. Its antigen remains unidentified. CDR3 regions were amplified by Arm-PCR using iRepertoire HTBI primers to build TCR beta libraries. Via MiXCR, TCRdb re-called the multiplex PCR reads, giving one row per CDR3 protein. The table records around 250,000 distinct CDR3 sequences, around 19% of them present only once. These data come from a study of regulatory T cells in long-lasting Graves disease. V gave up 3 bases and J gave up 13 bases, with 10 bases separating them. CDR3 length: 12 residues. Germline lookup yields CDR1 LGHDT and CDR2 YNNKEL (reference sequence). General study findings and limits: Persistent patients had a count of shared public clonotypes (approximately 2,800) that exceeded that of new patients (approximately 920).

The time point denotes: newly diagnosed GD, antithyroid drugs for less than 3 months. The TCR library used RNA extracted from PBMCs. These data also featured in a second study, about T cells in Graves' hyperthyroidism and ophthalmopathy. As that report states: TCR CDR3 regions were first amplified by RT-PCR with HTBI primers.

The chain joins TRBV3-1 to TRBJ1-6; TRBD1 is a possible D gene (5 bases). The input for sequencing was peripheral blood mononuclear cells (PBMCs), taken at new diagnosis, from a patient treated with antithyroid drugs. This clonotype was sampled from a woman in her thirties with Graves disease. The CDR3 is CASSQGPAPLHF. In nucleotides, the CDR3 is TGTGCCAGCAGCCAGGGGCCAGCCCCCCTCCACTTT. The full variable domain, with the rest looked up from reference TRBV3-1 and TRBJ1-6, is DTAVSQTPKYLVTQMGNDKSIKCEQNLGHDTMYWYKQDSKKFLKIMFSYNNKELIINETVPNRFSPKSPDKAHLNLHINSLELGDSAVYFCASSQGPAPLHFGNGTRLTVT.